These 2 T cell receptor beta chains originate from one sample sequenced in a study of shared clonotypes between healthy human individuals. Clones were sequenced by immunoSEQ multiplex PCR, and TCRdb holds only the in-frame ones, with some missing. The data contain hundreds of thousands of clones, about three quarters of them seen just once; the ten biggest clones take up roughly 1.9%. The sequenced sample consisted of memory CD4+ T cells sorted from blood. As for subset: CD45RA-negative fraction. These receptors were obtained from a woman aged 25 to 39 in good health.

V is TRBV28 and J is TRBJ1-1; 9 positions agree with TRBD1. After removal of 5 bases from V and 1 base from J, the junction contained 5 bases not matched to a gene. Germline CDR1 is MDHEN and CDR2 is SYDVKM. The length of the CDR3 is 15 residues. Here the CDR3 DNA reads TGTGCCAGCAGTCTTTACAGGGGGCGGAACACTGAAGCTTTCTTT. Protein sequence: CASSLYRGRNTEAFF.

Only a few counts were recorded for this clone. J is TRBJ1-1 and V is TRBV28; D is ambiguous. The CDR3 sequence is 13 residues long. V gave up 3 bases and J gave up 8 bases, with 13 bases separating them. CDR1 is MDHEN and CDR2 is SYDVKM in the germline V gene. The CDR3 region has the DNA TGTGCCAGCAGTTTTACCGGGTTCAGAGAAGCTTTCTTT. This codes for CASSFTGFREAFF.